This record concerns one T cell receptor (beta chain) sequence. What it binds is not known. Germline V CDR1 and CDR2: SNHLY, FYNNEI. This CDR3 has 13 amino acids. V dropped 6 bases and J dropped 10; count of bases not matched to a gene: 11. The data derive from a study of beta chain features in type 1 diabetes. Every bit of the isolated RNA underwent reverse transcription, so sequencing read expressed TCRB transcripts. TCRdb keeps only in-frame clones here, not all; method: immunoSEQ multiplex PCR. The sample consists of about 340,000 clones, roughly 14% of them appearing once. Overall study findings and caveats: TCRB CDR3s from Type 1 diabetes patients were moderately but significantly shorter in all four CD4+ subsets. A pattern of fewer insertions and more deletions at VDJ junctions was seen in type 1 diabetes patients.

This chain connects TRBV2 to TRBJ1-1; 7 bases agree with TRBD1. This TCR was recovered from a woman between 18 and 30 years old with type 1 diabetes. The specimen sequenced was naive CD4+ T cells from blood. CDR3: CASSPTGEAGAFF. CDR3 DNA sequence: TGTGCCAGCAGCCCTACAGGGGAGGCTGGAGCTTTCTTT. Using reference TRBV2 and TRBJ1-1 for the parts outside the CDR3, the full variable domain is EPEVTQTPSHQVTQMGQEVILRCVPISNHLYFYWYRQILGQKVEFLVSFYNNEISEKSEIFDDQFSVERPDGSNFTLKIRSTKLEDSAMYFCASSPTGEAGAFFGQGTRLTVV.